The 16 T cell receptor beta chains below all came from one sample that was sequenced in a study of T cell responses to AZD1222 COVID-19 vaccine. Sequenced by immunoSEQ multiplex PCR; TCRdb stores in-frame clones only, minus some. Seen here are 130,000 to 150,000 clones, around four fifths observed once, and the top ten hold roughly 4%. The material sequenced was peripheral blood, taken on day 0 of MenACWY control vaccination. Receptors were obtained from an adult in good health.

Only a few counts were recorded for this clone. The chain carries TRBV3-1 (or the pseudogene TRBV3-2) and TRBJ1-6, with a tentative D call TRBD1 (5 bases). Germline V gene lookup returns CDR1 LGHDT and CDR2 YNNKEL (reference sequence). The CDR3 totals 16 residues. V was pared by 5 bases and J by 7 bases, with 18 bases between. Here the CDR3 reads CASSYTGAGGNSPLHF. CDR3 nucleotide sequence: TGTGCCAGCAGCTATACCGGGGCTGGGGGAAATTCACCCCTCCACTTT.

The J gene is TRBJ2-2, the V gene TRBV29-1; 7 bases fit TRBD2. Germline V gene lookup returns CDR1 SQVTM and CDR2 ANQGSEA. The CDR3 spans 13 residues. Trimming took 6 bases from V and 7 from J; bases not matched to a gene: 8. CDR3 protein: CSVAGDGVGELFF. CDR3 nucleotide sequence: TGCAGCGTCGCGGGGGATGGGGTCGGGGAGCTGTTTTTT.

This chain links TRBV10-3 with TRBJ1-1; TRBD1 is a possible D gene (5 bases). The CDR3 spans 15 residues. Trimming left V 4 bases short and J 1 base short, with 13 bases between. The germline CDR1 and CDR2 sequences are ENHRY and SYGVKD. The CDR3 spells CAISGPPGPNTEAFF. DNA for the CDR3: TGTGCCATCAGTGGCCCACCGGGACCGAACACTGAAGCTTTCTTT.

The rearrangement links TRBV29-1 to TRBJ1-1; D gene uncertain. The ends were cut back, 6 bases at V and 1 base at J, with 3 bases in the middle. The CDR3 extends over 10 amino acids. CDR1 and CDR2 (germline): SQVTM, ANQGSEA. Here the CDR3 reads CSVRNTEAFF. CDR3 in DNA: TGCAGCGTGAGGAACACTGAAGCTTTCTTT.

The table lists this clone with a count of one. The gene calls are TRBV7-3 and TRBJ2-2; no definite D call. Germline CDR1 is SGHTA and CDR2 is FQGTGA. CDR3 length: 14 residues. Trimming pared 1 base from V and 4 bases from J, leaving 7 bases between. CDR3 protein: CASSLKPSTGELFF. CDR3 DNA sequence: TGTGCCAGCAGCTTAAAACCTAGCACCGGGGAGCTGTTTTTT.

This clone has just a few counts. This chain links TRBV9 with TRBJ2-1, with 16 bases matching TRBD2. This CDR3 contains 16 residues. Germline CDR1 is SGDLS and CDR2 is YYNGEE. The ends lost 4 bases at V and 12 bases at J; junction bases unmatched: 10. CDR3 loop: CASSPGTSGGAQGQFF. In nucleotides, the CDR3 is TGTGCCAGCAGCCCCGGGACTAGCGGGGGGGCCCAAGGGCAGTTCTTC.

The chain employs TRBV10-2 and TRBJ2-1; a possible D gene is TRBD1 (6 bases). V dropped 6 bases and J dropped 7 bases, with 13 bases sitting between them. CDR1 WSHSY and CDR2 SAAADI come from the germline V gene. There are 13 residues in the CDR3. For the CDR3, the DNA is TGCGCCAGCAGGGTGGGGGCGGGTAATGAGCAGTTCTTC. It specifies CASRVGAGNEQFF.

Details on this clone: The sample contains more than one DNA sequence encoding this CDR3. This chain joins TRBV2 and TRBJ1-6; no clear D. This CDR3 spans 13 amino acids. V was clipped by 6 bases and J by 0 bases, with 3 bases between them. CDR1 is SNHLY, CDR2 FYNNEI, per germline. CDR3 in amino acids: CASRSSYNSPLHF. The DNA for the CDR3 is TGTGCCAGCAGGAGCTCCTATAATTCACCCCTCCACTTT.

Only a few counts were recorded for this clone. This CDR3 reads CATRRTGGGNQPQHF. The CDR3 region has the DNA TGTGCCACCAGGAGGACAGGGGGCGGGAATCAGCCCCAGCATTTT. The gene calls are TRBV15 and TRBJ1-5, with 11 nucleotides matching TRBD1. Trimming at V came to 6 bases and at J to 4 bases, leaving 5 bases not matched to a gene. The CDR3 is made up of 15 amino acids. Germline CDR1 is LNHNV and CDR2 is YYDKDF (reference sequence).

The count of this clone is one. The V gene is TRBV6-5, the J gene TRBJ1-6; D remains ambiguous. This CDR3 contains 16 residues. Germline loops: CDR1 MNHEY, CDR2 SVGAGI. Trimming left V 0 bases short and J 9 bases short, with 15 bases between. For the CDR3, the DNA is TGTGCCAGCAGTTACTCGATTACAGCCGGAGGTTCACCCCTCCACTTT. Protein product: CASSYSITAGGSPLHF.

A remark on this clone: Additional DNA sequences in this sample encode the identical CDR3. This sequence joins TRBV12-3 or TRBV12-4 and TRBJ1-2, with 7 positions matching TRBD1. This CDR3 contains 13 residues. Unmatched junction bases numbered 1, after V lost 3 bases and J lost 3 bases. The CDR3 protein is CASSLDRYYGYTF. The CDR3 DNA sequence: TGTGCCAGCAGTTTGGACAGGTACTATGGCTACACCTTC.

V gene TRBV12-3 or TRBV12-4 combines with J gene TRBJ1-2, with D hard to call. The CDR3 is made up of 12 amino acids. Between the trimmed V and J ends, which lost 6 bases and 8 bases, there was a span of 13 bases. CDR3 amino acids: CASSRGRRGYTF. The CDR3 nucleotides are TGTGCCAGCAGCCGAGGGAGGAGGGGCTACACCTTC.

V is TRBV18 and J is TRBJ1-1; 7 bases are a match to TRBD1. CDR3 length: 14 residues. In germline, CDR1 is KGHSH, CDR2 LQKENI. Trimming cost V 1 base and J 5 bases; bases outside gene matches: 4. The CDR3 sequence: CASSPQGAGTEAFF. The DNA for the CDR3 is TGTGCCAGCTCACCACAGGGGGCAGGTACTGAAGCTTTCTTT. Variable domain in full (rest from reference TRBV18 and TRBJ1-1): NAGVMQNPRHLVRRRGQEARLRCSPMKGHSHVYWYRQLPEEGLKFMVYLQKENIIDESGMPKERFSAEFPKEGPSILRIQQVVRGDSAAYFCASSPQGAGTEAFFGQGTRLTVV.

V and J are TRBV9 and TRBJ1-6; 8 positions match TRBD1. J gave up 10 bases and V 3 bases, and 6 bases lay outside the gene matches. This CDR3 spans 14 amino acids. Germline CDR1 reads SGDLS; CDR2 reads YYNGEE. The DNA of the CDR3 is TGTGCCAGCAGCGAGGGGACAGGCGGGTCACCCCTCCACTTT. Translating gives CASSEGTGGSPLHF.

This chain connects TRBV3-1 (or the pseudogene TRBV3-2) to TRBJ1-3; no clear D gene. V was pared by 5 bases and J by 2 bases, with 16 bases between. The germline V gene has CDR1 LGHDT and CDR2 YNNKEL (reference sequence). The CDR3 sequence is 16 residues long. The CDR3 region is CASSLDSGRAGNTIYF. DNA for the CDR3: TGTGCCAGCAGCTTGGACTCAGGTCGGGCTGGAAACACCATATATTTT.

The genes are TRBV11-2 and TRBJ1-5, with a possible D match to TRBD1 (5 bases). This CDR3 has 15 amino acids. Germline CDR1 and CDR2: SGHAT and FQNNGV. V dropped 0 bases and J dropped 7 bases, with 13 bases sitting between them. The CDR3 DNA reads TGTGCCAGCAGCTTAGATCTGGGGGGGTGGCAGCCCCAGCATTTT. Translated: CASSLDLGGWQPQHF.